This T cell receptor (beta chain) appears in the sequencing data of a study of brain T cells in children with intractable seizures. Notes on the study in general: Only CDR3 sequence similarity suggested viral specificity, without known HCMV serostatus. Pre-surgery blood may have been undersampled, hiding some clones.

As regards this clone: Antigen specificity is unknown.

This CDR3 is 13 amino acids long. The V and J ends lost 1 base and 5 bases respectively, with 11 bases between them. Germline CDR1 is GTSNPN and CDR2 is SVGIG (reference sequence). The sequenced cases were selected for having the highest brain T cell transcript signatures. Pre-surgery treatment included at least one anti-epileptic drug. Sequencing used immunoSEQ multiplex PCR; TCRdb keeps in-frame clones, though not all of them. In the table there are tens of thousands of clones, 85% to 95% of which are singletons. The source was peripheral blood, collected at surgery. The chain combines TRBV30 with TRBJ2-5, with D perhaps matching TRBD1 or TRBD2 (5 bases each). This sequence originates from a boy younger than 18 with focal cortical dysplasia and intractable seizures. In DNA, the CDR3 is TGTGCCTGGAGTGCAACCTGGGGGGAGACCCAGTACTTC. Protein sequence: CAWSATWGETQYF.